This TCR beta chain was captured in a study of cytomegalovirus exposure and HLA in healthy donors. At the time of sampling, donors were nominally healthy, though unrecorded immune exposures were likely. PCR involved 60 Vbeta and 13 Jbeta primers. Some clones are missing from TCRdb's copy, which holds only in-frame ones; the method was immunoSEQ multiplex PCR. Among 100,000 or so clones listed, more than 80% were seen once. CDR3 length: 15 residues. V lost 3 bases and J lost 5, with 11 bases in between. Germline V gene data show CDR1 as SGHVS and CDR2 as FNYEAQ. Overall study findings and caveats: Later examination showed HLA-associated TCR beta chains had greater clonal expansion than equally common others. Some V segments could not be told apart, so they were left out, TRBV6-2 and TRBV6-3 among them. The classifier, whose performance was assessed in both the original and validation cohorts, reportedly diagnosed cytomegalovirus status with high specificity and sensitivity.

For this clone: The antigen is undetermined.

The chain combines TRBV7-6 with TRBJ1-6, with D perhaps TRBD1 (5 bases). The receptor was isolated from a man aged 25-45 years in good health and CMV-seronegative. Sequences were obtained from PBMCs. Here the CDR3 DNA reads TGTGCCAGCAGCTTGGGGACTACAAATAATTCACCCCTCCACTTT. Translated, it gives CASSLGTTNNSPLHF.